The 26 T cell receptor beta chains given below trace back to one sample, sequenced in a study of CD8 T cells in Susac syndrome. About 0.45 to 1 ug RNA was reverse transcribed with random hexamers. TCRdb reprocessed the immunoSEQ multiplex PCR reads via MiXCR and lists one record per CDR3 protein. This repertoire shows tens of thousands of distinct CDR3 sequences, 85% to 95% found once; its top ten account for approximately 0.48%. What was sequenced was CD8+ T cells from PBMCs. These receptors came from a human donor with Susac syndrome.

The V and J genes are TRBV12-5 and TRBJ2-1; 9 nucleotides agree with TRBD2. CDR1 is LGHNT and CDR2 is FRNRAP in the germline V gene. The CDR3 has 13 amino acids. Unmatched junction bases numbered 4, after V lost 7 bases and J lost 6 bases. The CDR3, as DNA: TGTGCTAGTGCTAGCGGGGTCACCAATGAGCAGTTCTTC. This sequence encodes CASASGVTNEQFF. The variable domain in full, with the rest retrieved from reference TRBV12-5 and TRBJ2-1, is DARVTQTPRHKVTEMGQEVTMRCQPILGHNTVFWYRQTMMQGLELLAYFRNRAPLDDSGMPKDRFSAEMPDATLATLKIQPSEPRDSAVYFCASASGVTNEQFFGPGTRLTVL.

This chain uses TRBV29-1 with TRBJ2-1; TRBD2 matches 7 bases. The length of the CDR3 is 12 residues. Looked up from germline, CDR1 is SQVTM and CDR2 is ANQGSEA. V was pared by 1 base and J by 9 bases, with 3 bases of the junction left unmatched. CDR3 sequence reads: CSVEGERGEQFF. The DNA for the CDR3 is TGCAGCGTTGAAGGGGAGCGGGGTGAGCAGTTCTTC.

The rearrangement uses TRBV11-1 and TRBJ2-1; D is ambiguous. Germline V gene sequence: CDR1 SGHAT, CDR2 FQDESV (reference sequence). V dropped 7 bases and J dropped 2 bases, with 12 bases sitting between them. CDR3 length: 14 residues. The CDR3 protein is CASIHSRPYNEQFF. The CDR3 nucleotides are TGTGCCAGCATACATTCCAGGCCCTACAATGAGCAGTTCTTC.

The genes are TRBV29-1 and TRBJ1-1; D unresolved. The CDR3 totals 13 residues. Germline values: CDR1 SQVTM, CDR2 ANQGSEA. V lost 7 bases and J lost 1, with 13 bases in between. The CDR3 bases are TGCAGCGCCCTGGTTCAACCGAACACTGAAGCTTTCTTT. It specifies CSALVQPNTEAFF.

This clonotype was observed once. The chain employs TRBV5-6 and TRBJ1-5; D not resolved. This CDR3 contains 13 residues. The germline V and J ends were trimmed by 3 bases and 6 bases, with 10 bases remaining between them. From germline, CDR1 is SGHDT and CDR2 YYEEEE. The CDR3, as DNA: TGTGCCAGCAGCTCCGGGAGTATTCAGCCCCAGCATTTT. Encoded protein: CASSSGSIQPQHF. Together with reference TRBV5-6 and TRBJ1-5, the CDR3 gives the full variable domain: DAGVTQSPTHLIKTRGQQVTLRCSPKSGHDTVSWYQQALGQGPQFIFQYYEEEERQRGNFPDRFSGHQFPNYSSELNVNALLLGDSALYLCASSSGSIQPQHFGDGTRLSIL.

A word on this clonotype: At one boundary the junction diverges from the germline segment, which might be a read error. CDR3 protein: CASTSSGELFF. The CDR3, as DNA: TGCGCCAGCACCTCTTCCGGGGAGCTGTTTTTT. This chain links TRBV9 with TRBJ2-2; no reliable D call. There are 11 residues in the CDR3. Germline assignment: CDR1 SGDLS and CDR2 YYNGEE. Full variable domain (remainder filled in from reference TRBV9 and TRBJ2-2): DSGVTQTPKHLITATGQRVTLRCSPRSGDLSVYWYQQSLDQGLQFLIQYYNGEERAKGNILERFSAQQFPDLHSELNLSSLELGDSALYFCASTSSGELFFGEGSRLTVL.

The CDR3 loop is CASSLREGYTF. The CDR3 region has the DNA TGTGCCAGCAGCTTACGAGAGGGCTACACCTTC. This chain links TRBV7-2 with TRBJ1-2; no definite D call. V lost 2 bases and J 8 bases, leaving 6 bases between the germline ends. Germline V gene data show CDR1 as SGHTA and CDR2 as FQGNSA. This CDR3 has 11 residues.

The chain combines TRBV29-1 with TRBJ2-3, with 7 bases fitting TRBD2. Losses at the gene ends were 4 bases for V and 2 bases for J; bases not matched to a gene: 3. This CDR3 has 13 residues. Germline V gives CDR1 SQVTM, CDR2 ANQGSEA. CDR3 coding DNA: TGCAGCGTTGTGGGAGGGTCCACAGATACGCAGTATTTT. It encodes CSVVGGSTDTQYF.

V is TRBV7-9 and J is TRBJ2-7; TRBD2 matches 11 bases. This CDR3 spans 13 amino acids. Trimming took 6 bases from V and 10 from J; bases not matched to a gene: 8. Germline V lookup: CDR1 SEHNR, CDR2 FQNEAQ (reference sequence). CDR3 DNA sequence: TGTGCCAGCAGTTTGCCGGGACTAGCGGAACAGTACTTC. Protein sequence: CASSLPGLAEQYF.

V gene TRBV9 combines with J gene TRBJ2-7; 15 bases are shared with TRBD2. CDR1 is SGDLS and CDR2 is YYNGEE in the germline V gene. The V and J ends lost 0 bases and 7 bases, in that order; junction bases with no gene match: 11. CDR3 size: 18 residues. The CDR3 nucleotides read TGTGCCAGCAGCGTAGAGCGTGGGACTAGCGGGAGGATGGGGGAGCAGTACTTC. This translates into CASSVERGTSGRMGEQYF. The whole variable domain, remainder taken from reference TRBV9 and TRBJ2-7, is DSGVTQTPKHLITATGQRVTLRCSPRSGDLSVYWYQQSLDQGLQFLIQYYNGEERAKGNILERFSAQQFPDLHSELNLSSLELGDSALYFCASSVERGTSGRMGEQYFGPGTRLTVT.

V is TRBV5-6 and J is TRBJ1-1, with D perhaps TRBD1 (5 bases). This CDR3 has 13 residues. CDR1 and CDR2 from the germline V gene are SGHDT and YYEEEE. With 2 bases removed from V and 6 bases from J, the gap between germline ends came to 11 bases. This CDR3 reads CASSFGGVAEAFF. CDR3 coding DNA: TGTGCCAGCAGCTTTGGAGGGGTGGCTGAAGCTTTCTTT.

This chain links TRBV4-1 with TRBJ2-1, with 9 bases aligning to TRBD2. V shed 3 bases, J shed 5 bases, and the junction held 8 bases outside the gene matches. This CDR3 has 16 amino acids. Germline CDR1 MGHRA, CDR2 YSYEKL. DNA for the CDR3: TGCGCCAGCAGCCAGCCCCCGACTAGCGGAGACAATGAGCAGTTCTTC. Protein product: CASSQPPTSGDNEQFF.

This clonotype was observed a single time. The chain combines TRBV5-1 with TRBJ2-6; maybe TRBD1 (6 bases). Germline V gene sequence: CDR1 SGHRS, CDR2 YFSETQ. The CDR3 runs 18 residues. V was shortened by 2 bases and J by 0 bases, with 15 bases between the two germline ends. CDR3 in DNA: TGCGCCAGCAGCTTAGGGGGAACGAACCGCTCTGGGGCCAACGTCCTGACTTTC. As protein: CASSLGGTNRSGANVLTF. Using reference TRBV5-1 and TRBJ2-6 for the parts outside the CDR3, the full variable domain is KAGVTQTPRYLIKTRGQQVTLSCSPISGHRSVSWYQQTPGQGLQFLFEYFSETQRNKGNFPGRFSGRQFSNSRSEMNVSTLELGDSALYLCASSLGGTNRSGANVLTFGAGSRLTVL.

V gene TRBV4-2 combines with J gene TRBJ2-1; weak D call: TRBD1 (5 bases). With 0 bases removed from V and 3 bases from J, the gap between germline ends came to 9 bases. Per germline, CDR1 LGHNA and CDR2 YNFKEQ. This CDR3 comprises 15 residues. For the CDR3, the DNA is TGTGCCAGCAGCCAAGACGACAGTGGCTACAATGAGCAGTTCTTC. As protein: CASSQDDSGYNEQFF.

The chain combines TRBV3-1 with TRBJ2-1; TRBD1 or TRBD2 may be the D gene (5 bases each). CDR3 length equals 15 residues. Germline V gene sequence: CDR1 LGHDT, CDR2 YNNKEL (reference sequence). V was pared by 2 bases and J by 6 bases, with 14 bases between. Here the CDR3 DNA reads TGTGCCAGCAGCCAACTCCGGGACCGCCCCAATGAGCAGTTCTTC. Translated: CASSQLRDRPNEQFF.

V and J are TRBV30 and TRBJ2-7, with a possible D match to TRBD1 (6 bases). Trimming pared 0 bases from V and 2 bases from J, leaving 14 bases between. This CDR3 spans 15 amino acids. CDR1 and CDR2 (germline): GTSNPN, SVGIG (reference sequence). CDR3: CAWSVGAGKPYEQYF. The CDR3 DNA is TGTGCCTGGAGTGTGGGGGCAGGCAAACCCTACGAGCAGTACTTC.

This chain links TRBV9 with TRBJ1-4, with D hard to call. CDR3 size: 15 residues. The ends were cut back, 0 bases at V and 12 bases at J, with 18 bases in the middle. Germline V gene sequence: CDR1 SGDLS, CDR2 YYNGEE. CDR3 nucleotide sequence: TGTGCCAGCAGCGTAGATGTAGGTGCCGGGAGGGAACTGTTTTTT. Its translation is CASSVDVGAGRELFF.

The CDR3 region is CAWSAGMGYTEAFF. CDR3 DNA sequence: TGTGCCTGGAGTGCCGGTATGGGGTACACTGAAGCTTTCTTT. The gene calls are TRBV30 and TRBJ1-1; D not certain. The CDR3 loop spans 14 amino acids. Per germline, CDR1 GTSNPN and CDR2 SVGIG (reference sequence). The germline V and J ends were trimmed by 1 base and 3 bases, with 12 bases remaining between them.

The gene calls are TRBV5-6 and TRBJ1-2, with a possible D match to TRBD1 (5 bases). The V gene's germline CDR1 is SGHDT and CDR2 YYEEEE. The length of the CDR3 is 12 residues. V dropped 4 bases and J dropped 6 bases, with 10 bases sitting between them. The CDR3 sequence: CASSLGVNGYTF. The CDR3, as DNA: TGTGCCAGCAGCCTAGGGGTGAATGGCTACACCTTC.

The genes are TRBV27 and TRBJ2-2; TRBD1 might be the D (5 bases). V was shortened by 5 bases and J by 6 bases, with 13 bases between the two germline ends. The V gene's germline CDR1 is MNHEY and CDR2 SMNVEV (reference sequence). This CDR3 contains 14 residues. CDR3 in DNA: TGTGCCAGCAGTAGGACCCCAGGGTCCGGGGAGCTGTTTTTT. Residues: CASSRTPGSGELFF.

The rearrangement links TRBV13 to TRBJ2-1; D is uncertain. Between the trimmed V and J ends, which lost 6 bases and 0 bases, there was a span of 12 bases. CDR1 is PRHDT, CDR2 FYEKMQ, per germline (reference sequence). The CDR3 length is 15 residues. The CDR3 nucleotides read TGTGCCAGCAGGCCCCCCCATAGCTCCTACAATGAGCAGTTCTTC. Protein product: CASRPPHSSYNEQFF.

The chain uses TRBV28 and TRBJ1-5; a weak D match, TRBD1 (6 bases). Trimming stripped 8 bases from V and 5 bases from J, with 19 bases between. Germline-derived CDR1 and CDR2 are MDHEN and SYDVKM. CDR3 size: 15 residues. The CDR3 DNA sequence: TGTGCCAGCGGAGGGGACACCGTAAGATATCAGCCCCAGCATTTT. Amino acid sequence: CASGGDTVRYQPQHF.

V is TRBV4-2 and J is TRBJ2-7, with D unclear. V was cut by 0 bases and J by 3 bases, with 6 bases left in between. This CDR3 is built from 13 residues. Germline V CDR1 and CDR2: LGHNA, YNFKEQ. The CDR3 DNA is TGTGCCAGCAGCCAAGATGAGAGCTACGAGCAGTACTTC. The encoded protein is CASSQDESYEQYF.

The genes are TRBV5-1 and TRBJ2-2, with 10 bases aligning to TRBD2. The CDR3 has 19 residues. The trim removed 4 bases at V and 4 bases at J, leaving 16 bases unmatched. Germline CDR1 is SGHRS and CDR2 is YFSETQ. This CDR3 reads CASSPLMIAGGKPTGELFF. The CDR3 region has the DNA TGCGCCAGCAGCCCGCTTATGATAGCGGGAGGCAAACCCACCGGGGAGCTGTTTTTT.

The chain couples TRBV5-6 to TRBJ2-7; possibly TRBD1 or TRBD2 for D (5 bases each). The germline V and J ends were trimmed by 4 bases and 3 bases, with 17 bases remaining between them. CDR3 length: 15 amino acids. CDR1 SGHDT and CDR2 YYEEEE come from the germline V gene. In nucleotides, the CDR3 is TGTGCCAGCAGCCCCGGTGGGACCATTTACTACGAGCAGTACTTC. Its protein product is CASSPGGTIYYEQYF.

CDR3 sequence: CASSSLGSPDTQYF. The CDR3 DNA reads as TGTGCCAGCAGCTCCCTCGGGAGCCCAGATACGCAGTATTTT. The chain carries TRBV13 and TRBJ2-3; tentative D call: TRBD2 (6 bases). Trimming cost V 4 bases and J 4 bases, with 12 bases left between them. This CDR3 is 14 amino acids long. Per the germline V gene, CDR1 is PRHDT and CDR2 is FYEKMQ (reference sequence).